The present T cell receptor (beta chain) was sequenced within a study of blood T cell repertoires in COVID-19. At the level of the study: Donors in the United States, Italy and Spain gave samples during acute or convalescent COVID-19.

Per the original data handling: Reference gene primers were amplified, and this amplification served to estimate nucleated cell counts. Generated by immunoSEQ multiplex PCR, the TCRdb table keeps only in-frame clones and is missing some. For V, J and clone size, that table is used; D and trimming come from the DNA. The table records 150,000 or so clones, nearly 70% of them present only once. Sequenced: peripheral blood. This clonotype originated in a woman in her seventies with acute or convalescent COVID-19.

CDR3 sequence reads: CASSPGGEQQETQYF. The CDR3 DNA sequence: TGTGCCAGCTCACCCGGAGGAGAGCAGCAAGAGACCCAGTACTTC. V usage is TRBV18 and J usage is TRBJ2-5; D perhaps matches TRBD2 (5 bases). The CDR3 sequence is 15 residues long. Germline V CDR1 and CDR2: KGHSH, LQKENI. Between the trimmed V and J ends, which lost 3 bases and 2 bases, there was a span of 13 bases.